The clone carrying this T cell receptor beta chain was counted many times. Its antigen is currently unknown. This sample is drawn from a study of T cells after yellow fever vaccination. Across the whole study: Some fractions had low cell numbers, and these were prepared with SMART-Seq v4 Ultra Low Input. Notes on the study in general: Contamination by abundant bulk-population clonotypes could be present in FACS-sorted repertoires.

TCRdb reanalysed the 5' RACE reads using MiXCR and keeps one entry per CDR3 protein. Of 300,000 to 350,000 distinct CDR3 sequences in the sample, about 10% were seen once. V lost 5 bases to trimming and J lost 13 bases, with 14 bases between them. CDR3 length: 11 amino acids. Germline CDR1 is SGHTA and CDR2 is FQGNSA. The origin of this receptor is a man aged 18 to 29 who received the YFV17D yellow fever vaccine. Material: CD4+ T cells sorted from PBMCs, obtained 45 days after the yellow fever booster vaccination. The J gene is TRBJ2-5, the V gene TRBV7-2; no reliable D call. DNA of the CDR3: TGTGCCAGCAGCGTGGGCCCATCCCGGTACTTC. Its protein product is CASSVGPSRYF.